The next 30 T cell receptor beta chains were all read from a single sample in a study of monozygotic twins with cystic fibrosis. TCRdb's table, derived via immunoSEQ multiplex PCR, lists solely in-frame clones and lacks some. The data contain just over 35,000 clones, around nine tenths of them singletons. Sequenced material: blood. The receptors were gathered from a boy younger than 10 with cystic fibrosis.

The J gene is TRBJ2-6, the V gene TRBV11-2, with D hard to call. The CDR3 covers 17 residues. Germline CDR1 and CDR2: SGHAT and FQNNGV. V was pared by 0 bases and J by 0 bases, with 9 bases between. The CDR3, as DNA: TGTGCCAGCAGCTTAGAATGGTCGGCCTCTGGGGCCAACGTCCTGACTTTC. Its protein is CASSLEWSASGANVLTF.

This chain links TRBV11-2 with TRBJ1-2; D is perhaps TRBD1 (5 bases). CDR3 length equals 14 residues. The germline V gene has CDR1 SGHAT and CDR2 FQNNGV. Deletions cut 1 base from V and 7 bases from J, with 13 bases between. CDR3 nucleotides: TGTGCCAGCAGCTTAGCCGTGGACATACCTGGCTACACCTTC. As protein: CASSLAVDIPGYTF.

The chain combines TRBV6-6 with TRBJ1-2; D gene uncertain. Deletions cut 0 bases from V and 5 bases from J, with 7 bases between. The CDR3 contains 13 residues. From germline, CDR1 is MNHNY and CDR2 SVGAGI (reference sequence). The CDR3 DNA reads as TGTGCCAGCAGTTACTCTACCGGGTATGGCTACACCTTC. It translates to CASSYSTGYGYTF.

J is TRBJ1-1 and V is TRBV6-1; TRBD1 might be the D (6 bases). The germline CDR1 and CDR2 sequences are MNHNS and SASEGT. V was shortened by 2 bases and J by 5 bases, with 12 bases between the two germline ends. This CDR3 region has 14 residues. The CDR3 spells CASSEPTGRTEAFF. The CDR3 DNA is TGTGCCAGCAGTGAACCGACAGGTCGGACTGAAGCTTTCTTT.

The CDR3: CASIRQRNTGELFF. Written as DNA, the CDR3 is TGTGCCAGCATCCGACAACGTAACACCGGGGAGCTGTTTTTT. The chain carries TRBV2 and TRBJ2-2; no reliable D call. Germline V lookup: CDR1 SNHLY, CDR2 FYNNEI. With 7 bases removed from V and 2 bases from J, the gap between germline ends came to 11 bases. The CDR3 extends over 14 amino acids.

The chain carries TRBV18 and TRBJ1-1, with 9 bases lining up with TRBD1. The V and J ends lost 3 bases and 4 bases, in that order; junction bases with no gene match: 3. Germline values: CDR1 KGHSH, CDR2 LQKENI. The CDR3 totals 14 residues. CDR3 bases: TGTGCCAGCTCACCGGGGACAGGGTTCACTGAAGCTTTCTTT. Its translation is CASSPGTGFTEAFF.

The genes are TRBV6-4 and TRBJ1-5; D gene unclear. The CDR3 spans 12 residues. CDR1 MRHNA and CDR2 SNTAGT come from the germline V gene. Trimming stripped 4 bases from V and 3 bases from J, with 4 bases between. The CDR3 here is CASSVLNQPQHF. In DNA, the CDR3 is TGTGCCAGCAGTGTTCTCAATCAGCCCCAGCATTTT.

The chain joins TRBV7-2 to TRBJ2-3; unclear D gene. Germline CDR1 is SGHTA and CDR2 is FQGNSA. The CDR3 has 11 amino acids. Between the trimmed V and J ends, which lost 2 bases and 4 bases, there was a span of 1 base. The CDR3 sequence is CASSLSDTQYF. The CDR3 region has the DNA TGTGCCAGCAGCTTATCAGATACGCAGTATTTT. The whole variable domain, remainder taken from reference TRBV7-2 and TRBJ2-3, is GAGVSQSPSNKVTEKGKDVELRCDPISGHTALYWYRQSLGQGLEFLIYFQGNSAPDKSGLPSDRFSAERTGGSVSTLTIQRTQQEDSAVYLCASSLSDTQYFGPGTRLTVL.

This chain uses TRBV2 with TRBJ2-5, with D perhaps given as TRBD1 or TRBD2 (6 bases each). Germline V CDR1 and CDR2: SNHLY, FYNNEI. The V gene lost 7 bases and the J gene lost 5 bases, with 14 bases spanning the gap. CDR3 size: 13 residues. DNA of the CDR3: TGTGCCAGCACCCGAGGGGGGTCCGAGACCCAGTACTTC. Its translation is CASTRGGSETQYF.

V is TRBV4-1 and J is TRBJ2-5; TRBD1 matches at 8 bases. The better agreement between TRBJ2-7 and the DNA end casts doubt on the J call. This CDR3 contains 16 residues. Germline V gene sequence: CDR1 MGHRA, CDR2 YSYEKL. Here the CDR3 reads CASSQDETGATYEQYF. The CDR3 DNA follows: TGCGCCAGCAGCCAAGATGAGACAGGGGCCACCTACGAGCAGTACTTC.

The chain couples TRBV27 to TRBJ1-2; TRBD1 aligns across 12 bases. Trimming at V came to 1 base and at J to 2 bases, leaving 5 bases not matched to a gene. The CDR3 runs to 17 residues. The germline CDR1 and CDR2 sequences are MNHEY and SMNVEV (reference sequence). CDR3 protein: CASSLYRDRGLNYGYTF. The DNA for the CDR3 is TGTGCCAGCAGTTTATACCGGGACAGGGGGCTGAACTATGGCTACACCTTC.

This clone occurred once. The rearrangement links TRBV19 to TRBJ1-1; D is possibly TRBD1 (6 bases). Germline-derived CDR1 and CDR2 are LNHDA and SQIVND (reference sequence). This CDR3 region has 16 residues. The V and J ends lost 7 bases and 1 base respectively, with 19 bases between them. CDR3: CASTQARGWRNTEAFF. The CDR3 DNA follows: TGTGCCAGTACCCAAGCCAGGGGCTGGAGGAACACTGAAGCTTTCTTT.

The chain has TRBV5-1 and TRBJ2-7, with a possible D match to TRBD1 (6 bases). Trimming took 0 bases from V and 6 from J, leaving 10 bases between them. Germline lookup yields CDR1 SGHRS and CDR2 YFSETQ. The CDR3 runs to 13 residues. In nucleotides, the CDR3 is TGCGCCAGCAGCTTGGTGGCAGGGGTCGAGCAGTACTTC. Translation: CASSLVAGVEQYF.

This clone was counted a few times. The chain recombines TRBV7-9 with TRBJ1-6, with D maybe TRBD1 (5 bases). Trimming shortened V by 5 bases and J by 7 bases, and 15 bases separated the two germline ends. The germline V gene encodes CDR1 SEHNR and CDR2 FQNEAQ (reference sequence). This CDR3 is 15 amino acids long. CDR3 protein: CASSLGAGANSPLHF. CDR3 bases: TGTGCCAGCAGCCTAGGGGCCGGCGCAAATTCACCCCTCCACTTT. The entire variable domain, with the rest obtained from reference TRBV7-9 and TRBJ1-6, is as follows: DTGVSQNPRHKITKRGQNVTFRCDPISEHNRLYWYRQTLGQGPEFLTYFQNEAQLEKSRLLSDRFSAERPKGSFSTLEIQRTEQGDSAMYLCASSLGAGANSPLHFGNGTRLTVT.

The rearrangement links TRBV7-3 to TRBJ2-3; D unclear. V lost 5 bases and J 6 bases, leaving 12 bases between the germline ends. Germline loops: CDR1 SGHTA, CDR2 FQGTGA. The CDR3 has 13 amino acids. The CDR3 loop is CASSTLVRDTQYF. For the CDR3, the DNA is TGTGCCAGCAGCACCCTGGTGAGGGATACGCAGTATTTT.

This clone has only a few counts. The chain couples TRBV6-5 to TRBJ1-2, with TRBD1 identical over 9 bases. V trimming: 5 bases; J trimming: 3 bases; junction bases outside the gene matches: 4. CDR1 is MNHEY and CDR2 is SVGAGI in the germline V gene. CDR3 size: 14 residues. CDR3 sequence: CASSLDRGDYGYTF. CDR3 bases: TGTGCCAGCAGTCTCGACAGGGGGGACTATGGCTACACCTTC.

The sample holds one count of this clone. The chain's CDR3 is CASSLSANTDTQYF. CDR3 bases: TGTGCCAGCAGCTTATCAGCTAACACAGATACGCAGTATTTT. J is TRBJ2-3 and V is TRBV7-9, with unresolved D. There are 14 residues in the CDR3. V was clipped by 2 bases and J by 2 bases, with 8 bases between them. Germline V gene data show CDR1 as SEHNR and CDR2 as FQNEAQ (reference sequence).

The V call is TRBV10-3, the J call TRBJ1-6; 7 bases line up with TRBD1. CDR1 is ENHRY and CDR2 is SYGVKD in the germline V gene. The V and J ends lost 3 bases and 7 bases, in that order; junction bases with no gene match: 9. The CDR3 sequence is 16 residues long. DNA of the CDR3: TGTGCCATCAGTGACACAGGGGAGGTAGGGAATTCACCCCTCCACTTT. Encoded protein: CAISDTGEVGNSPLHF.

The chain employs TRBV9 and TRBJ1-3, with D possibly matching TRBD1 (6 bases). V lost 4 bases and J lost 0, with 20 bases in between. The CDR3 is 18 residues long. Germline V gene data show CDR1 as SGDLS and CDR2 as YYNGEE. The CDR3 spells CASSTDPGQTSSGNTIYF. CDR3 nucleotides: TGTGCCAGCAGCACTGATCCGGGACAAACCAGCTCTGGAAACACCATATATTTT.

The rearrangement joins TRBV27 to TRBJ1-1; D remains unclear. Germline V gene data show CDR1 as MNHEY and CDR2 as SMNVEV (reference sequence). The length of the CDR3 is 14 residues. With 3 bases removed from V and 1 base from J, the gap between germline ends came to 9 bases. CDR3 sequence reads: CASSFDPRNTEAFF. The CDR3 bases are TGTGCCAGCAGTTTCGATCCGAGGAACACTGAAGCTTTCTTT.

This clone was found a few times. The chain employs TRBV28 and TRBJ1-2; D remains unclear. Germline assignment: CDR1 MDHEN and CDR2 SYDVKM. Trimming left V 6 bases short and J 0 bases short, with 5 bases between. This CDR3 is 12 amino acids long. The CDR3 region is CASSLTNYGYTF. The CDR3 DNA reads TGTGCCAGCAGCCTGACTAACTATGGCTACACCTTC.

The chain employs TRBV6-1 and TRBJ2-7; tentative D call: TRBD1 (5 bases). The germline V gene has CDR1 MNHNS and CDR2 SASEGT. The CDR3 totals 15 residues. Trimming stripped 4 bases from V and 3 bases from J, with 16 bases between. CDR3 bases: TGTGCCAGCAGTGGGCAGGGATACTGGATCTACGAGCAGTACTTC. Protein product: CASSGQGYWIYEQYF.

The chain joins TRBV15 to TRBJ2-7; D perhaps matches TRBD2 (5 bases). The CDR3 extends over 14 amino acids. Per germline, CDR1 LNHNV and CDR2 YYDKDF (reference sequence). The V end lost 5 bases, the J end lost 0 bases, and 11 bases lay between the germline ends. The DNA of the CDR3 is TGTGCCACCAGCCTTGAGGGTAGCTCCTACGAGCAGTACTTC. Translated: CATSLEGSSYEQYF.

The CDR3 region is CASSLAHYEQYF. In nucleotides, the CDR3 is TGTGCCAGCAGCTTAGCCCACTACGAGCAGTACTTC. V is TRBV11-2 and J is TRBJ2-7; D is unresolved. The germline gives CDR1 SGHAT, CDR2 FQNNGV. This CDR3 has 12 residues. V was shortened by 1 base and J by 3 bases, with 4 bases between the two germline ends. Filled out from reference TRBV11-2 and TRBJ2-7, the complete variable domain reads EAGVAQSPRYKIIEKRQSVAFWCNPISGHATLYWYQQILGQGPKLLIQFQNNGVVDDSQLPKDRFSAERLKGVDSTLKIQPAKLEDSAVYLCASSLAHYEQYFGPGTRLTVT.

The rearrangement links TRBV5-1 to TRBJ2-7; D call uncertain. V lost 0 bases, J lost 7 bases, and 5 bases lay in between. The germline V gene encodes CDR1 SGHRS and CDR2 YFSETQ. The CDR3 sequence is 11 residues long. The CDR3 protein is CASSLAGEQYF. CDR3 DNA: TGCGCCAGCAGCTTGGCCGGGGAGCAGTACTTC.

The sample holds one count of this clone. The chain uses TRBV5-5 and TRBJ2-7, with D possibly called TRBD1 or TRBD2 (6 bases each). V lost 2 bases and J 0 bases, leaving 9 bases between the germline ends. The CDR3 sequence is 14 residues long. Germline V gene data show CDR1 as SGHKS and CDR2 as YYEKEE (reference sequence). For the CDR3, the DNA is TGTGCCAGCAGCTTTTCGGGGGCCTCCTACGAGCAGTACTTC. Translation gives CASSFSGASYEQYF.

The chain couples TRBV6-5 to TRBJ2-7; TRBD1 aligns across 7 bases. V dropped 0 bases and J dropped 0; count of bases not matched to a gene: 5. The germline CDR1 and CDR2 sequences are MNHEY and SVGAGI. The CDR3 totals 16 residues. CDR3 in DNA: TGTGCCAGCAGTTACTCAGGGGGCCGGGGCTCCTACGAGCAGTACTTC. Residues: CASSYSGGRGSYEQYF.

The genes are TRBV6-5 and TRBJ2-1; 7 nucleotides agree with TRBD1. The length of the CDR3 is 12 residues. CDR1 is MNHEY, CDR2 SVGAGI, per germline. The J segment lost 7 bases and the V segment lost 6 bases, leaving 3 bases of the junction unmatched. This CDR3 is CASSLQGNEQFF. The CDR3 bases are TGTGCCAGCAGCCTACAGGGGAATGAGCAGTTCTTC.

The chain links TRBV7-8 to TRBJ2-7, with 8 bases aligning to TRBD1. Germline CDR1 reads SGHVS; CDR2 reads FQNEAQ. This CDR3 has 15 residues. V dropped 4 bases and J dropped 4; count of bases not matched to a gene: 9. The CDR3 is CASSSDRGRSYEQYF. CDR3 sequence (DNA): TGTGCCAGCAGCTCCGACAGGGGAAGGAGTTACGAGCAGTACTTC.

The chain couples TRBV19 to TRBJ1-3; no firm D call. V was clipped by 8 bases and J by 4 bases, with 12 bases between them. In germline, CDR1 is LNHDA, CDR2 SQIVND (reference sequence). This CDR3 region has 13 residues. Written as DNA, the CDR3 is TGTGCCAGTGCAAGCTCTCAGGGAAACACCATATATTTT. It translates to CASASSQGNTIYF.